Listed here are 29 T cell receptor beta chains from one sample, sequenced in a study of CD8 T cells in Susac syndrome. Reverse transcription of roughly 0.5 to 1 ug RNA used random hexamers. A single record per CDR3 protein comes from TCRdb applying MiXCR to the immunoSEQ multiplex PCR reads. The sample includes 200,000 to 250,000 distinct CDR3 sequences, 85% to 95% of them seen just once. The sample was CD4+ T cells from PBMCs. The receptors shown here come from a human donor with Susac syndrome.

This chain uses TRBV20-1 with TRBJ1-4; 7 bases agree with TRBD1. In germline, CDR1 is DFQATT, CDR2 SNEGSKA (reference sequence). The CDR3 has 11 residues. The J segment lost 10 bases and the V segment lost 1 base, leaving 0 bases of the junction unmatched. The CDR3 DNA reads TGCAGTGCTAGAGGACAGGGAAAACTGTTTTTT. Encoded protein: CSARGQGKLFF.

The V call is TRBV9, the J call TRBJ1-6, with 9 bases matching TRBD1. The germline V gene has CDR1 SGDLS and CDR2 YYNGEE. The CDR3 is 14 residues long. Trimming took 0 bases from V and 9 from J; bases not matched to a gene: 1. The CDR3 spells CASSVEDRGSPLHF. The CDR3, as DNA: TGTGCCAGCAGCGTAGAGGACAGGGGTTCACCCCTCCACTTT.

This chain connects TRBV7-9 to TRBJ1-1; TRBD1 aligns across 7 bases. The CDR3 runs to 16 residues. The germline CDR1 and CDR2 sequences are SEHNR and FQNEAQ (reference sequence). Trimming at V came to 1 base and at J to 2 bases, leaving 7 bases not matched to a gene. Here the CDR3 reads CASSLGSGQRNTEAFF. In DNA, the CDR3 is TGTGCCAGCAGCTTAGGATCGGGACAGAGAAACACTGAAGCTTTCTTT. The variable domain in full, with the rest retrieved from reference TRBV7-9 and TRBJ1-1, is DTGVSQNPRHKITKRGQNVTFRCDPISEHNRLYWYRQTLGQGPEFLTYFQNEAQLEKSRLLSDRFSAERPKGSFSTLEIQRTEQGDSAMYLCASSLGSGQRNTEAFFGQGTRLTVV.

J is TRBJ2-1 and V is TRBV5-1; 7 nucleotides match TRBD1. The CDR3 totals 15 residues. V gave up 6 bases and J gave up 1 base; unmatched junction bases: 7. Looked up from germline, CDR1 is SGHRS and CDR2 is YFSETQ. CDR3 loop: CASNPRQGSYNEQFF. CDR3 DNA sequence: TGCGCCAGCAACCCCCGACAGGGTTCCTACAATGAGCAGTTCTTC.

The gene calls are TRBV6-6 and TRBJ1-2; no reliable D call. CDR1 and CDR2 from the germline V gene are MNHNY and SVGAGI (reference sequence). This CDR3 spans 13 amino acids. Trimming took off 3 bases at V and 2 bases at J, with 7 bases between the two ends. CDR3 in amino acids: CASSYERNYGYTF. The DNA of the CDR3 is TGTGCCAGCAGTTATGAGAGGAACTATGGCTACACCTTC.

V and J are TRBV5-1 and TRBJ2-3; 9 bases map to TRBD2. Trimming at V came to 0 bases and at J to 3 bases, leaving 5 bases not matched to a gene. CDR3 length equals 16 residues. Germline V gives CDR1 SGHRS, CDR2 YFSETQ. The CDR3 DNA is TGCGCCAGCAGCTTGGTGCCTAGCGGGAAGACAGATACGCAGTATTTT. This codes for CASSLVPSGKTDTQYF.

V and J are TRBV5-4 and TRBJ1-2; D remains ambiguous. CDR3 length: 18 residues. The V end lost 0 bases, the J end lost 4 bases, and 22 bases lay between the germline ends. In germline, CDR1 is SGHNT, CDR2 YYREEE (reference sequence). CDR3: CASSLGGRAASLAYGYTF. DNA for the CDR3: TGTGCCAGCAGCTTGGGAGGTCGGGCAGCTAGCTTGGCCTATGGCTACACCTTC.

This rearrangement joins TRBV7-9 to TRBJ1-2; D is unclear. V was shortened by 5 bases and J by 7 bases, with 17 bases between the two germline ends. Germline-derived CDR1 and CDR2 are SEHNR and FQNEAQ (reference sequence). The CDR3 has 14 amino acids. CDR3 bases: TGTGCCAGCAGCCCTTCTGATCCGGGAACTGGCTACACCTTC. It translates to CASSPSDPGTGYTF. The full variable domain, completed using reference TRBV7-9 and TRBJ1-2, is DTGVSQNPRHKITKRGQNVTFRCDPISEHNRLYWYRQTLGQGPEFLTYFQNEAQLEKSRLLSDRFSAERPKGSFSTLEIQRTEQGDSAMYLCASSPSDPGTGYTFGSGTRLTVV.

In its sample, this clonotype was seen once. V is TRBV7-2 and J is TRBJ2-7; the D gene could be TRBD1 or TRBD2 (6 bases each). The CDR3 covers 14 residues. Germline V gene data show CDR1 as SGHTA and CDR2 as FQGNSA. V was trimmed by 6 bases and J by 1 base, leaving 13 bases between them. CDR3 sequence: CASRSGAASYEQYF. The CDR3 region has the DNA TGTGCCAGCAGATCGGGGGCGGCGTCCTACGAGCAGTACTTC.

The J gene is TRBJ2-3, the V gene TRBV20-1; D may be TRBD1 (5 bases). Germline-derived CDR1 and CDR2 are DFQATT and SNEGSKA (reference sequence). The CDR3 runs 15 residues. V shed 1 base and J shed 2 bases, with 13 bases lying between them. CDR3 sequence: CSARVPGRFTDTQYF. In DNA form, the CDR3 reads TGCAGTGCTAGAGTTCCAGGGCGATTCACAGATACGCAGTATTTT.

The chain has TRBV13 and TRBJ2-7; tentative D call: TRBD2 (7 bases). V lost 5 bases and J lost 7, with 24 bases in between. The germline V gene encodes CDR1 PRHDT and CDR2 FYEKMQ (reference sequence). The CDR3 is made up of 16 amino acids. In DNA, the CDR3 is TGTGCCAGCAGCCCGGGCCGGAGGGGGGGCAGTTGGGAGCAGTACTTC. It translates to CASSPGRRGGSWEQYF.

The chain is built from TRBV7-8 and TRBJ1-2; no reliable D call. In germline, CDR1 is SGHVS, CDR2 FQNEAQ. The V end lost 2 bases, the J end lost 1 base, and 11 bases lay between the germline ends. This CDR3 is 15 amino acids long. CDR3 sequence: CASSLSFGSNYGYTF. The CDR3 bases are TGTGCCAGCAGCTTATCTTTCGGCAGTAACTATGGCTACACCTTC.

The chain is built from TRBV19 and TRBJ2-5; 9 bases are shared with TRBD2. This CDR3 has 16 amino acids. Germline V gene sequence: CDR1 LNHDA, CDR2 SQIVND (reference sequence). Trimming cost V 7 bases and J 1 base; bases outside gene matches: 10. The CDR3 nucleotides are TGTGCCAGTATGGCGGGGGGGCCTGAGTTCCAAGAGACCCAGTACTTC. This codes for CASMAGGPEFQETQYF.

The genes are TRBV9 and TRBJ1-2, with D unresolved. Germline V lookup: CDR1 SGDLS, CDR2 YYNGEE. Trimming cost V 0 bases and J 5 bases, with 14 bases left between them. This CDR3 has 15 residues. In DNA form, the CDR3 reads TGTGCCAGCAGCGTAGGTCGGGGTTCATTGTATGGCTACACCTTC. Translating it yields CASSVGRGSLYGYTF.

The V gene is TRBV9, the J gene TRBJ1-5; D may be TRBD1 (5 bases). Trimming pared 0 bases from V and 6 bases from J, leaving 19 bases between. CDR1 is SGDLS and CDR2 is YYNGEE in the germline V gene. The CDR3 loop spans 17 amino acids. The CDR3 spells CASSVGPLGEGSQPQHF. CDR3 nucleotides: TGTGCCAGCAGCGTAGGTCCCCTAGGGGAGGGTAGTCAGCCCCAGCATTTT.

CDR3 amino acids: CASSLNPLGGGEKLFF. The CDR3 nucleotides read TGTGCCAGCAGCCTGAATCCTCTCGGTGGAGGAGAAAAACTGTTTTTT. V and J are TRBV4-2 and TRBJ1-4; D is ambiguous. Germline loops: CDR1 LGHNA, CDR2 YNFKEQ. This CDR3 has 16 residues. Trimming stripped 4 bases from V and 8 bases from J, with 20 bases between.

The chain joins TRBV24-1 to TRBJ2-7; TRBD1 is a possible D gene (6 bases). The germline V and J ends were trimmed by 4 bases and 1 base, with 10 bases remaining between them. Germline CDR1 and CDR2: KGHDR and SFDVKD. CDR3 size: 14 residues. CDR3 DNA: TGTGCCACCAGTGAGGCCACAGGGTCCTACGAGCAGTACTTC. It specifies CATSEATGSYEQYF.

The chain combines TRBV6-6 with TRBJ2-7; 10 nucleotides agree with TRBD1. This CDR3 has 16 amino acids. The J segment lost 7 bases and the V segment lost 2 bases, leaving 11 bases of the junction unmatched. From germline, CDR1 is MNHNY and CDR2 SVGAGI (reference sequence). CDR3 nucleotides: TGTGCCAGCAGTTACCCGCTGCAGGGACAGGGGAATGAGCAGTACTTC. Its translation: CASSYPLQGQGNEQYF.

This clonotype has a single count. This chain joins TRBV6-1 and TRBJ1-5; 10 bases fit TRBD1. Germline-derived CDR1 and CDR2 are MNHNS and SASEGT. V shed 8 bases and J 7 bases; nucleotides not matched to a gene: 14. This CDR3 is built from 16 residues. The CDR3, as DNA: TGTGCCAGCGGCCGGACAGGGGGTGGGATGGGACAGCCCCAGCATTTT. It yields the protein CASGRTGGGMGQPQHF.

The chain employs TRBV6-2 or TRBV6-3 and TRBJ2-1, with D tentatively TRBD2 (6 bases). Germline V gene sequence: CDR1 MNHEY, CDR2 SVGEGT. Trimming took off 2 bases at V and 9 bases at J, with 11 bases between the two ends. This CDR3 comprises 13 residues. CDR3 amino acids: CASSYTDGSEQFF. Here the CDR3 DNA reads TGTGCCAGCAGTTACACGGACGGGAGTGAGCAGTTCTTC.

The chain carries TRBV11-1 and TRBJ2-7; the match to TRBD1 covers 7 bases. This CDR3 is built from 14 residues. J lost 3 bases, V lost 1 base, and 3 bases had no gene match. Per germline, CDR1 SGHAT and CDR2 FQDESV (reference sequence). The chain's CDR3 is CASSLEDRHYEQYF. The CDR3 DNA sequence: TGTGCCAGCAGCTTAGAGGACAGGCACTACGAGCAGTACTTC.

The chain uses TRBV30 and TRBJ1-2, with 8 bases fitting TRBD1. Trimming took 3 bases from V and 4 from J; bases not matched to a gene: 10. The CDR3 spans 15 residues. From germline, CDR1 is GTSNPN and CDR2 SVGIG (reference sequence). The CDR3 is CAWSPDRGSLYGYTF. The CDR3 DNA reads TGTGCCTGGAGCCCAGACAGGGGTTCCCTCTATGGCTACACCTTC.

V is TRBV20-1 and J is TRBJ2-5, with D possibly TRBD1 on 5 matching bases. Per the germline V gene, CDR1 is DFQATT and CDR2 is SNEGSKA (reference sequence). Trimming removed 5 bases at V and 2 bases at J, with 15 bases between. The length of the CDR3 is 14 residues. This CDR3 reads CSAGPWGGQETQYF. DNA of the CDR3: TGCAGTGCTGGGCCCTGGGGCGGACAAGAGACCCAGTACTTC.

This clonotype was counted once. V usage is TRBV14 and J usage is TRBJ2-5; TRBD2 aligns across 13 bases. The V gene's germline CDR1 is SGHDN and CDR2 FVKESK. Unmatched junction bases numbered 1, after V lost 2 bases and J lost 1 base. This CDR3 has 16 residues. As DNA, the CDR3 is TGTGCCAGCAGCCAACGACTAGCGGGGGGCCAAGAGACCCAGTACTTC. Its protein product is CASSQRLAGGQETQYF.

A single count supports this clonotype. The junction departs from the called germline gene at one end, perhaps through a read error. This chain links TRBV29-1 with TRBJ2-1; unclear D gene. Germline CDR1 reads SQVTM; CDR2 reads ANQGSEA. The CDR3 totals 16 residues. CDR3 region: CSVDQRSDGLSSEQFF. CDR3 bases: TGCAGTGTTGACCAGCGTTCCGATGGTCTAAGCAGTGAGCAGTTCTTC.

The chain couples TRBV28 to TRBJ1-5; D not resolved. The CDR3 sequence is 12 residues long. CDR1 is MDHEN, CDR2 SYDVKM, per germline. Trimming left V 5 bases short and J 3 bases short, with 5 bases between. The CDR3 protein is CASSRDNQPQHF. Here the CDR3 DNA reads TGTGCCAGCAGTCGGGACAATCAGCCCCAGCATTTT.

The chain employs TRBV20-1 and TRBJ1-1; D gene uncertain. CDR1 and CDR2 (germline): DFQATT, SNEGSKA (reference sequence). This CDR3 contains 12 residues. Between the trimmed V and J ends, which lost 6 bases and 8 bases, there was a span of 16 bases. CDR3: CSALPGQEEAFF. The CDR3 DNA reads as TGCAGTGCCCTACCTGGCCAGGAGGAAGCTTTCTTT.

The rearrangement links TRBV2 to TRBJ1-6, with 8 bases identical to TRBD1. V was clipped by 8 bases and J by 7 bases; unmatched bases: 1. The CDR3 has 12 amino acids. Germline values: CDR1 SNHLY, CDR2 FYNNEI. The DNA of the CDR3 is TGTGCCAGCGGACAGGGAAATTCACCCCTCCACTTT. It encodes CASGQGNSPLHF.

This clonotype was seen once. The chain couples TRBV28 to TRBJ2-3; 11 positions agree with TRBD2. Germline loops: CDR1 MDHEN, CDR2 SYDVKM. CDR3 length: 15 residues. The V and J ends lost 3 bases and 5 bases, in that order; junction bases with no gene match: 4. The CDR3 sequence: CASSFTSGGVDTQYF. In DNA form, the CDR3 reads TGTGCCAGCAGTTTCACTAGCGGGGGCGTAGATACGCAGTATTTT.